This TCR beta chain was recorded in a study of shared clonotypes between healthy human individuals. The overall study: A couple of women and a few men aged 18 to 49 served as donors. Study-level results: Naive CD4 clonotype sharing across four donors was around 5%. Only blood was sampled, and tissue TCR repertoires likely differ from blood ones.

With regard to this clone: The antigen remains undetermined.

Selected positively for CCR7 and CD45RO-negative, naive CD8 cells excluded terminally differentiated effector memory CD45RA+ cells. Free of recent acute infections or vaccinations, the donors were healthy HIV-negative adults. Germline V gene lookup returns CDR1 MNHEY and CDR2 SMNVEV (reference sequence). With V trimmed by 3 bases and J by 1 base, 7 bases remained unmatched. This CDR3 is built from 17 residues. Only in-frame clones appear in the TCRdb table, and some are missing; sequencing was by immunoSEQ multiplex PCR. The sample lists around 1.9 million clones; around 93% were seen once. The source is a man younger than 35 in good health. Some clones in this sample may be carry-over from other donors' samples. This chain links TRBV27 with TRBJ2-1; TRBD1 aligns across 9 bases. The specimen was naive CD8+ T cells from PBMCs. The CDR3 protein is CASSLYAGTGSYNEQFF. CDR3 nucleotide sequence: TGTGCCAGCAGTTTGTATGCCGGGACAGGGTCCTACAATGAGCAGTTCTTC.